This TCR beta chain was observed in a study of T cell changes during pregnancy in multiple sclerosis. Sequenced by immunoSEQ multiplex PCR; TCRdb stores in-frame clones only, minus some. This sample has some 60,000 clones, with over 75% found just once. Germline CDR1 is MGHRA and CDR2 is YSYEKL. The CDR3 is made up of 21 amino acids. V lost 4 bases, J lost 6 bases, and 21 bases stayed unmatched. The chain couples TRBV4-1 to TRBJ2-3, with 14 bases that match TRBD2. The sequence was collected from a female donor in good health, enrolled as a control in a pregnancy study. The sequencing here drew on peripheral blood, taken in the first trimester of pregnancy. The DNA of the CDR3 is TGCGCCAGCAGCCTATCATTCGACCGAGGGACTAGCGGGAGTAGGAGCGATACGCAGTATTTT. Encoded protein: CASSLSFDRGTSGSRSDTQYF.